Shown below are 2 T cell receptor beta chains from a single sample sequenced in a study of monozygotic twins with inflammatory bowel disease. TCRdb reanalyzed the 5' RACE reads, giving one entry per CDR3 protein sequence and no DNA. This listing includes a few hundred thousand distinct CDR3 sequences. Sequenced sample: blood. These receptors came from a human donor with ulcerative colitis or Crohn's disease, or a healthy co-twin of an affected twin (not recorded which).

J is TRBJ2-3 and V is TRBV28. This CDR3 has 12 amino acids. Germline V gene data show CDR1 as MDHEN and CDR2 as SYDVKM. The CDR3 sequence: CASSLIRDTQYF.

The chain links TRBV19 to TRBJ1-1; the TCRdb call, TRBD1, lacks DNA for checking. Germline V gives CDR1 LNHDA, CDR2 SQIVND (reference sequence). The length of the CDR3 is 15 residues. CDR3 loop: CASSPGQPGYTEAFF.